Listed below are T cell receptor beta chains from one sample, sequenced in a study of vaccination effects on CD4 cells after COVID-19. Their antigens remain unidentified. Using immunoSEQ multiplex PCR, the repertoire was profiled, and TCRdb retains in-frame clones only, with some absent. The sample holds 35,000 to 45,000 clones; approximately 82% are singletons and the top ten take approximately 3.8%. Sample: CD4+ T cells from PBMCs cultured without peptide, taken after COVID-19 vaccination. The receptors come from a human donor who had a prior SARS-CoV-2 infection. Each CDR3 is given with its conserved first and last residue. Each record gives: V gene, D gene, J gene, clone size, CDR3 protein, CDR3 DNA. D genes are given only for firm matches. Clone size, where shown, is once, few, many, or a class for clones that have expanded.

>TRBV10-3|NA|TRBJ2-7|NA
CAISRTAYEQYF
TGTGCCATCAGTAGGACAGCCTACGAGCAGTACTTC
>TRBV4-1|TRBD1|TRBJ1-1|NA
CASSHTPLRDRRDTEAFF
TGCGCCAGCAGCCACACTCCTCTACGGGACAGGAGAGACACTGAAGCTTTCTTT
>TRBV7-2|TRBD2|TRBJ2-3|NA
CASSLVVLAGGGGQYF
TGTGCCAGCAGCTTAGTAGTCCTAGCGGGAGGCGGGGGGCAGTATTTT
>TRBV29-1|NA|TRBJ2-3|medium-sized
CSGDSGGVDTQYF
TGCAGCGGAGATAGCGGAGGGGTAGATACGCAGTATTTT
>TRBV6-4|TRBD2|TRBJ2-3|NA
CASSAGLAPADTQYF
TGTGCCAGCAGTGCTGGACTAGCTCCGGCAGATACGCAGTATTTT
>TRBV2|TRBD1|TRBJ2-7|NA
CASGDRVYEQYF
TGTGCCAGCGGGGACAGGGTGTACGAGCAGTACTTC
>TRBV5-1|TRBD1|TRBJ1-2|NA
CASSLGTGSYGYTF
TGCGCCAGCAGCTTGGGGACAGGGAGCTATGGCTACACCTTC
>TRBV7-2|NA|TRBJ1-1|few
CASSSRSQMNTEAFF
TGTGCCAGCAGCTCCCGGTCGCAAATGAACACTGAAGCTTTCTTT
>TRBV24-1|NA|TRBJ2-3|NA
CATSGDWDGGTDTQYF
TGTGCCACCAGTGGAGACTGGGACGGAGGCACAGATACGCAGTATTTT
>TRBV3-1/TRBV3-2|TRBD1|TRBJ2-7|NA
CASSPWDRGDYEQYF
TGTGCCAGCAGCCCCTGGGACAGGGGGGACTACGAGCAGTACTTC
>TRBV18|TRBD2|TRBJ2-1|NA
CASSPPLPSGKGNEQFF
TGTGCCAGCTCACCACCTTTACCTAGCGGGAAAGGTAATGAGCAGTTCTTC
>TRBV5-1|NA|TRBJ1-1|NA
CASSFLGKNTEAFF
TGCGCCAGCAGCTTCCTCGGCAAAAACACTGAAGCTTTCTTT
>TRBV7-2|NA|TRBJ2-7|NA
CASSLSALGLYEQYF
TGTGCCAGCAGCTTAAGTGCCCTGGGACTCTACGAGCAGTACTTC
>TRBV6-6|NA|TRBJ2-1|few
CASSPSHNEQFF
TGTGCCAGCAGTCCTAGTCACAATGAGCAGTTCTTC
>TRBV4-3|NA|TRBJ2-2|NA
CASSRGTANTGELFF
TGCGCCAGCAGCCGCGGGACCGCTAACACCGGGGAGCTGTTTTTT
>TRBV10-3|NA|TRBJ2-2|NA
CAISETVGDTGELFF
TGTGCCATCAGTGAGACTGTGGGCGACACCGGGGAGCTGTTTTTT
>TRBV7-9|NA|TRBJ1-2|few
CASNERGGAGYTF
TGTGCCAGCAACGAGAGGGGGGGAGCTGGCTACACCTTC
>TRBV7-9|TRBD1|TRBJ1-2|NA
CASSRGRQGASGYTF
TGTGCCAGCAGCCGAGGTCGACAGGGGGCCAGTGGCTACACCTTC
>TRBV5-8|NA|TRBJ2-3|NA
CASSLVRLFDTQYF
TGTGCCAGCAGCTTGGTCAGGCTATTCGATACGCAGTATTTT
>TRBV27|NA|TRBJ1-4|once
CASRPPGDLTNEKLFF
TGTGCCAGCAGACCCCCAGGGGACCTTACTAATGAAAAACTGTTTTTT
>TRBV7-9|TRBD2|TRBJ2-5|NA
CASSLGTLAGLIQETQYF
TGTGCCAGCAGCCTTGGGACACTAGCGGGACTAATTCAAGAGACCCAGTACTTC
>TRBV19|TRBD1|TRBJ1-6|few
CASSARQGHLINSPLHF
TGTGCCAGTAGTGCACGACAGGGTCACCTTATTAATTCACCCCTCCACTTT
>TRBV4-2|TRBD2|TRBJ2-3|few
CASSPNPGAGVVDTQYF
TGTGCCAGCAGCCCCAATCCCGGAGCGGGAGTTGTGGATACGCAGTATTTT
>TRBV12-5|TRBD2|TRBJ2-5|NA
CASGLAPRLAGGSGETQYF
TGTGCTAGTGGTTTGGCCCCGAGACTAGCGGGGGGATCTGGTGAGACCCAGTACTTC
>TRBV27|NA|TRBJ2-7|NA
CASSLGRPAYEQYF
TGTGCCAGCAGTCTGGGCAGGCCGGCCTACGAGCAGTACTTC
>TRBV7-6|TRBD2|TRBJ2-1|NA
CASSHPLAKREYYNEQFF
TGTGCCAGCAGCCACCCCCTCGCCAAGCGGGAGTACTACAATGAGCAGTTCTTC
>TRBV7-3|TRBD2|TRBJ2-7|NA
CASSLQGGPYEQYF
TGTGCCAGCAGCTTACAGGGAGGGCCCTACGAGCAGTACTTC
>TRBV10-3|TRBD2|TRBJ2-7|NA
CAISEAGTGGHEQYF
TGTGCCATCAGTGAAGCCGGGACGGGAGGTCACGAGCAGTACTTC
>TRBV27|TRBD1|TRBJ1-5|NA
CATPRDRENQPQHF
TGTGCCACCCCCCGGGACAGGGAGAATCAGCCCCAGCATTTT
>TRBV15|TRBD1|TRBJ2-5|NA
CATSRGPGTAQETQYF
TGTGCCACCAGCAGAGGCCCTGGGACAGCTCAAGAGACCCAGTACTTC
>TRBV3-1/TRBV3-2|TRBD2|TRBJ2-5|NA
CASRSSGRETQYF
TGTGCCAGCAGATCTAGCGGGAGGGAGACCCAGTACTTC
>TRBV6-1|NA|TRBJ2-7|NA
CASSEIVSRETF
TGTGCCAGCAGTGAAATAGTCAGCAGGGAAACCTTC
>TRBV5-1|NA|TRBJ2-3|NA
CASSLSSVSTDTQYF
TGCGCCAGCAGCTTGTCTAGCGTATCCACAGATACGCAGTATTTT
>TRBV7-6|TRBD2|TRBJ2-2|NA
CASSERLAGDTGELFF
TGTGCCAGCAGCGAGAGACTAGCGGGAGACACCGGGGAGCTGTTTTTT
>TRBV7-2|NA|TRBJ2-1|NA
CASSLSQGGINEQFF
TGTGCCAGCAGCTTATCTCAGGGTGGAATCAATGAGCAGTTCTTC
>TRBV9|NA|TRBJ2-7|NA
CASSIGSTGDSYEQYF
TGTGCCAGCAGCATAGGATCGACAGGAGACTCCTACGAGCAGTACTTC
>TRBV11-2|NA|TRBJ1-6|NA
CASSSSRESPLHF
TGTGCCAGCAGCTCCTCCCGAGAGTCACCCCTCCACTTT
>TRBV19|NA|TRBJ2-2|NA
CASSSWVTGELFF
TGTGCCAGTAGCTCCTGGGTCACCGGGGAGCTGTTTTTT
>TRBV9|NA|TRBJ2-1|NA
CASSVVPQLEQFF
TGTGCCAGCAGCGTAGTCCCCCAGTTAGAGCAGTTCTTC
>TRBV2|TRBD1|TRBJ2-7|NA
CASSRTGVYEQYF
TGTGCCAGCAGTAGGACAGGGGTGTACGAGCAGTACTTC
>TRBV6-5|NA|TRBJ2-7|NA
CASSQRDGAYEQYF
TGTGCCAGCAGCCAACGCGACGGGGCCTACGAGCAGTACTTC
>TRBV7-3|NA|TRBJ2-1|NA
CASSLTRITNEQFF
TGTGCCAGCAGCTTAACCAGAATAACGAATGAGCAGTTCTTC
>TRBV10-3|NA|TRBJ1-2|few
CAISDQQGNYGYTF
TGTGCCATCAGTGATCAGCAGGGTAACTATGGCTACACCTTC
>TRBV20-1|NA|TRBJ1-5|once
CSASKSYDQPQHF
TGCAGTGCCAGTAAGAGTTACGATCAGCCCCAGCATTTT
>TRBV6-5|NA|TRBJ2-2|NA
CASHRGGTGELFF
TGTGCCAGCCATAGAGGGGGCACCGGGGAGCTGTTTTTT
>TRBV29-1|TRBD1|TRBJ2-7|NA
CSVEGGQGANEQYF
TGCAGCGTTGAAGGGGGACAGGGGGCAAACGAGCAGTACTTC